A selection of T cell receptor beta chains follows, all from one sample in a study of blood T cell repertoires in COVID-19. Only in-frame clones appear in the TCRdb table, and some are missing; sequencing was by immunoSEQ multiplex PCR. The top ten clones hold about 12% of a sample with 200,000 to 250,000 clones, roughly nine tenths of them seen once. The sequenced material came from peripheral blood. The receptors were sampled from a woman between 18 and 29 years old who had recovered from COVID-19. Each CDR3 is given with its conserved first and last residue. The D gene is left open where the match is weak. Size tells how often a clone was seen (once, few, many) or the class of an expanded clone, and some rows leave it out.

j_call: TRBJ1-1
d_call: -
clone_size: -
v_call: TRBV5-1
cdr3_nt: TGCGCCAGCAGCCCTCAGGGGAACACTGAAGCTTTCTTT
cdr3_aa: CASSPQGNTEAFF

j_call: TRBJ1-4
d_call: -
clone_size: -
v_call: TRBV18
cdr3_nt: TGTGCCAGCTCACCATTTCTAACTGATGAAAAACTGTTTTTT
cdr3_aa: CASSPFLTDEKLFF

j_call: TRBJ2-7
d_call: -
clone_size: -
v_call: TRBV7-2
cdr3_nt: TGTGCCAGCAGCTTATCATACGAGCAGTACTTC
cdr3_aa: CASSLSYEQYF

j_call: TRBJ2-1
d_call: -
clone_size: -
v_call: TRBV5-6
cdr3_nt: TGTGCCAGCACCCGGGTTAATGAGCAGTTCTTC
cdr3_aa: CASTRVNEQFF

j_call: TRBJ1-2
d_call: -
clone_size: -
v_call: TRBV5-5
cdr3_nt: TGTGCCAGCAGCCGTTCGTTGACAGCCCCGATTGGTGGCTACACCTTC
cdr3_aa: CASSRSLTAPIGGYTF

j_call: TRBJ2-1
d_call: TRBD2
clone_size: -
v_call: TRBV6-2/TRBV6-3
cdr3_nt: TGTGCCAGCAGCGGCGGGAGTCTCCACAATGAGCAGTTCTTC
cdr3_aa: CASSGGSLHNEQFF

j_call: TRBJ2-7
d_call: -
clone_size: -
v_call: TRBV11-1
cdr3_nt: TGTGCCAGCAGCAAAACTGTTCCCTACGAGCAGTACTTC
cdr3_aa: CASSKTVPYEQYF

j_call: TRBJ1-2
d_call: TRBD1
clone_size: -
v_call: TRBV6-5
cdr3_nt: TGTGCCAGCAGTTACGGGCCGGACAGGAACTATGGCTACACCTTC
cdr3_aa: CASSYGPDRNYGYTF

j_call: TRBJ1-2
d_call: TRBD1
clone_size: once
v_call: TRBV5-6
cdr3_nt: TGTGCCAGCAGCGTAGTCCGGACAGGGAGGCAGGACTATGGCTACACCTTC
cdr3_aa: CASSVVRTGRQDYGYTF

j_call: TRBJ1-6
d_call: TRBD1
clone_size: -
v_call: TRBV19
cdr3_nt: TGTGCCAGTAGTAACCAGGGGGTTTCACCCCTCCACTTT
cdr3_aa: CASSNQGVSPLHF

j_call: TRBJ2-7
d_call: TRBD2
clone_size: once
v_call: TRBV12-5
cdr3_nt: TGTGCTAGTGGCCCTAGCGGGAGCGGGGAGCAGTACTTC
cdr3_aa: CASGPSGSGEQYF

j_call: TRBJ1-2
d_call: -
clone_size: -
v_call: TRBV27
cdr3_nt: TGTGCCAGCAGTCCGATTGGACAGTCGCGGCGGCGGAATGGCTACACCTTC
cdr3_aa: CASSPIGQSRRRNGYTF

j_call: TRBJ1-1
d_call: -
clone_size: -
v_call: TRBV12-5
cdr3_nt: TGTGCTAGTGGTTTGGTAGTGGAAGGGGGACCTATGAACACTGAAGCTTTCTTT
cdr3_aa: CASGLVVEGGPMNTEAFF

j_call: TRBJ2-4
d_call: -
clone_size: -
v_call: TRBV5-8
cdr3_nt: TGTGCCAGCCTCTCGGGTATAGCCAAAAACATTCAGTACTTC
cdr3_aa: CASLSGIAKNIQYF

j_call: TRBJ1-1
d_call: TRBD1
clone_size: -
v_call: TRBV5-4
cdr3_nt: TGTGCCAGCAGCTTGTTAGGGACAGGGGACACTGAAGCTTTCTTT
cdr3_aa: CASSLLGTGDTEAFF

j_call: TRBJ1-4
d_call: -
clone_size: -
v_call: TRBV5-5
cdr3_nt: TGTGCCAGCAGCTTGTGGGGGGTCGATAATGAAAAACTGTTTTTT
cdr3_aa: CASSLWGVDNEKLFF

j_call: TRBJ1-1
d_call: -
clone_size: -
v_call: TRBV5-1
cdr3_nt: TGCGCCAGCAGCCCCGAGTTACAGGGCCCGTGGGGGGAAGCTTTCTTT
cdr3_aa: CASSPELQGPWGEAFF

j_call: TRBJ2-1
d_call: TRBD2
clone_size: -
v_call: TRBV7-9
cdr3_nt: TGTGCCAGCAGTCCCCCCGGGACTAGGAGGCGCAATGAGCAGTTCTTC
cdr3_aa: CASSPPGTRRRNEQFF

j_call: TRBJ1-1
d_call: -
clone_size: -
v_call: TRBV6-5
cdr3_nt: TGTGCCAGCAGTTTCTACGCGACCCGAGGAAACACTGAAGCTTTCTTT
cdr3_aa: CASSFYATRGNTEAFF

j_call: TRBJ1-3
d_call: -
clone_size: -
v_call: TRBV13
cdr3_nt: TGTGCCAGCAGCTCCACCCCGACAGCCGCCTCTGGAAACACCATATATTTT
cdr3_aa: CASSSTPTAASGNTIYF

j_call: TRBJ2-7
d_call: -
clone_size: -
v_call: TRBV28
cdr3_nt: TGTGCCAGCAGGCGGAGTAGCCAAGAAAGCGAGCAGTACTTC
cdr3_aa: CASRRSSQESEQYF

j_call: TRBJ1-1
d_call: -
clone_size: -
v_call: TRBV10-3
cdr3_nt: TGTGCCATCAGTCGGGGAATGAACACTGAAGCTTTCTTT
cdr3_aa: CAISRGMNTEAFF

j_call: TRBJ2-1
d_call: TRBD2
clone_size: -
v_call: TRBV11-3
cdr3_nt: TGTGCCAGCAGCTCCAGGAGCGGGAGGGCCTACAATGAGCAGTTCTTC
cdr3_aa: CASSSRSGRAYNEQFF

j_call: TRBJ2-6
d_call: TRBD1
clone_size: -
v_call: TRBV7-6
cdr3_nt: TGTGCCAGCAGCTTAGGGGCGGGACAGGATTACTCTGGGGCCAACGTCCTGACTTTC
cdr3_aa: CASSLGAGQDYSGANVLTF

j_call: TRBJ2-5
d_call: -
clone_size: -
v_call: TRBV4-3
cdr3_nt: TGCGCCAGCAGCCAAGTTTTAGTCCACCAAGAGACCCAGTACTTC
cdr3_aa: CASSQVLVHQETQYF

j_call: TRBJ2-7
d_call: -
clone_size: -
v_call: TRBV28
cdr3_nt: TGTGCCAGCAGTCTAACAGGACGACTGACCTACGAGCAGTACTTC
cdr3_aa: CASSLTGRLTYEQYF

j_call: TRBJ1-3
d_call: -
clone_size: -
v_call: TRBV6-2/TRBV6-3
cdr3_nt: TGTGCCAGCAGCCCGGGCCCGTCGAGAGGAAACACCATATATTTT
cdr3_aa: CASSPGPSRGNTIYF

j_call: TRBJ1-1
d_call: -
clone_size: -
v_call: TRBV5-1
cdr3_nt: TGCGCCAGCAGCTCTCAGGGAGGAGGGACTGAAGCTTTCTTT
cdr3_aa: CASSSQGGGTEAFF

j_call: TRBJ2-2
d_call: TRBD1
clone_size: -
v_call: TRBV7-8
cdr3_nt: TGTGCCAGCAGCTTATCATTGAGGGGGCGGGACACCGGGGAGCTGTTTTTT
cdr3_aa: CASSLSLRGRDTGELFF

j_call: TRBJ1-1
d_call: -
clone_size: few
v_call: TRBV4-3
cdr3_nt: TGCGCCAGCAGCCAAGATTCGGCCAGGGCTTCAGGGTACACTGAAGCTTTCTTT
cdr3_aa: CASSQDSARASGYTEAFF

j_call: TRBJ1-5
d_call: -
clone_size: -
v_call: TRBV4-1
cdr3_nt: TGCGCCAGCAGCCAAGTTGGCAGGGGACAGCCCCAGCATTTT
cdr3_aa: CASSQVGRGQPQHF

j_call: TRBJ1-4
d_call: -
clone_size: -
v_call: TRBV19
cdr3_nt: TGTGCCAGTAGTATCAGGGTAATGAGCGAACTGTTTTTT
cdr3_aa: CASSIRVMSELFF

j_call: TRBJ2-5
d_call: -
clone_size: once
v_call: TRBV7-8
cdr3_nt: TGTGCCAGCAGCCTTAGGCCCCGGGGCGCGGGTACGGGAGTGGAAGAGACCCAGTACTTC
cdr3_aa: CASSLRPRGAGTGVEETQYF

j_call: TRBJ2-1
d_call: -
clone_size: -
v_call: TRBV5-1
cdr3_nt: TGCGCCAGCAGCAAAAACAGGGACGATGAGCAGTTCTTC
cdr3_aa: CASSKNRDDEQFF

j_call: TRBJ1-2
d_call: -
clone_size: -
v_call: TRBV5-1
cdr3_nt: TGCGCCAGCAGCATGGAGGGCAGGGCGTATGGCTACACCTTC
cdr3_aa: CASSMEGRAYGYTF

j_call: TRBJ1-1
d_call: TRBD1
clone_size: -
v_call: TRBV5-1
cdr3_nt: TGCGCCAGCAGCTTCGACAGGGGGCTTTTGAACACTGAAGCTTTCTTT
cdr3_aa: CASSFDRGLLNTEAFF

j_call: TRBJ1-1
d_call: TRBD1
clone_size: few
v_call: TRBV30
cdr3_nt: TGTGCCTGGTCACGGACAGGGACCACTGAAGCTTTCTTT
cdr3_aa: CAWSRTGTTEAFF

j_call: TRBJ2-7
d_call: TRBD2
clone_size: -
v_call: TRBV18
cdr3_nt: TGTGCCAGCTCACCTCCCGGGACTAGCGGGAGCTACGAGCAGTACTTC
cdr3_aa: CASSPPGTSGSYEQYF

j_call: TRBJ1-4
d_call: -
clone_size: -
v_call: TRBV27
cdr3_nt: TGTGCCAGCAGTTTTGGAGACAGCCTTAATGAAAAACTGTTTTTT
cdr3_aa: CASSFGDSLNEKLFF

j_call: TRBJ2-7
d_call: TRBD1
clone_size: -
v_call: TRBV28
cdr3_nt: TGTGCCAGCAGTAGTTGGGGACAGGACGCCTACGAGCAGTACTTC
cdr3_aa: CASSSWGQDAYEQYF

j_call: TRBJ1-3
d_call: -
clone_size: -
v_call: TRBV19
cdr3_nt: TGTGCCTCAAGGGAGGACACCATATATTTT
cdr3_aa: CASREDTIYF

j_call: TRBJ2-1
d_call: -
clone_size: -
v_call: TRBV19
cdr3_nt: TGTGCCAGTAGTATGGGTGCTAGCTCCTACAATGAGCAGTTCTTC
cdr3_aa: CASSMGASSYNEQFF

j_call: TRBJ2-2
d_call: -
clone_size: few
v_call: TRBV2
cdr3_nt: TGTGCCAGCAGGCCAGGGTGGTCCGGGGAGCTGTTTTTT
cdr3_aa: CASRPGWSGELFF

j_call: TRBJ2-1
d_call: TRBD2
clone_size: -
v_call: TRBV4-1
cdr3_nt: TGCGCCAGCAGCCAAGACCCACTAGCGGGAGTGTCTAGTGAGCAGTTCTTC
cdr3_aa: CASSQDPLAGVSSEQFF